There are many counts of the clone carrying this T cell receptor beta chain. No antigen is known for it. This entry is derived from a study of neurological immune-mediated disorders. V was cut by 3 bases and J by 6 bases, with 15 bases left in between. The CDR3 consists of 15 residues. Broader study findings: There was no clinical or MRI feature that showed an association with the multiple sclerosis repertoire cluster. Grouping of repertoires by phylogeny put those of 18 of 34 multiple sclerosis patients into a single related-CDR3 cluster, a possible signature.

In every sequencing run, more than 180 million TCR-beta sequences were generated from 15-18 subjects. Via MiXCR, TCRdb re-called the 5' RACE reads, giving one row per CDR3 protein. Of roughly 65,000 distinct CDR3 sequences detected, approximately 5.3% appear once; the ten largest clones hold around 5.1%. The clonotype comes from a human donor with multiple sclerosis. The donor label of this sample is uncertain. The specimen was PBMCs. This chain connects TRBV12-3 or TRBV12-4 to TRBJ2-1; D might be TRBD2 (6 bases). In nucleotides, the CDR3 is TGTGCCAGCAGTTTTTGGCGGGGCCCTCTCAATGAGCAGTTCTTC. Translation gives CASSFWRGPLNEQFF.